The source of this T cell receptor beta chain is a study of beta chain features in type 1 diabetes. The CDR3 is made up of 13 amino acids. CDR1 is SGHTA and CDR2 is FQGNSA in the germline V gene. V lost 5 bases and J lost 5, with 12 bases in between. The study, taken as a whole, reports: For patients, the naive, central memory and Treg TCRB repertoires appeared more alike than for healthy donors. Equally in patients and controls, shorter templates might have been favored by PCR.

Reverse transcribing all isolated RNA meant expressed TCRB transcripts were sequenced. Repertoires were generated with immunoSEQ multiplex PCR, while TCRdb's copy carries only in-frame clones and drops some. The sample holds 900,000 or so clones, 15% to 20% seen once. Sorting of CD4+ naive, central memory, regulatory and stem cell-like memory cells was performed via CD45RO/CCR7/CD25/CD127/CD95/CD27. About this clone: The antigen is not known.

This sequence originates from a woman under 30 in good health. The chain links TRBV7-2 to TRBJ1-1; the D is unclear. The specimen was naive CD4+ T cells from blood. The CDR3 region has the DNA TGTGCCAGCAGCCTAACAGTGGTGACTGAAGCTTTCTTT. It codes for CASSLTVVTEAFF.